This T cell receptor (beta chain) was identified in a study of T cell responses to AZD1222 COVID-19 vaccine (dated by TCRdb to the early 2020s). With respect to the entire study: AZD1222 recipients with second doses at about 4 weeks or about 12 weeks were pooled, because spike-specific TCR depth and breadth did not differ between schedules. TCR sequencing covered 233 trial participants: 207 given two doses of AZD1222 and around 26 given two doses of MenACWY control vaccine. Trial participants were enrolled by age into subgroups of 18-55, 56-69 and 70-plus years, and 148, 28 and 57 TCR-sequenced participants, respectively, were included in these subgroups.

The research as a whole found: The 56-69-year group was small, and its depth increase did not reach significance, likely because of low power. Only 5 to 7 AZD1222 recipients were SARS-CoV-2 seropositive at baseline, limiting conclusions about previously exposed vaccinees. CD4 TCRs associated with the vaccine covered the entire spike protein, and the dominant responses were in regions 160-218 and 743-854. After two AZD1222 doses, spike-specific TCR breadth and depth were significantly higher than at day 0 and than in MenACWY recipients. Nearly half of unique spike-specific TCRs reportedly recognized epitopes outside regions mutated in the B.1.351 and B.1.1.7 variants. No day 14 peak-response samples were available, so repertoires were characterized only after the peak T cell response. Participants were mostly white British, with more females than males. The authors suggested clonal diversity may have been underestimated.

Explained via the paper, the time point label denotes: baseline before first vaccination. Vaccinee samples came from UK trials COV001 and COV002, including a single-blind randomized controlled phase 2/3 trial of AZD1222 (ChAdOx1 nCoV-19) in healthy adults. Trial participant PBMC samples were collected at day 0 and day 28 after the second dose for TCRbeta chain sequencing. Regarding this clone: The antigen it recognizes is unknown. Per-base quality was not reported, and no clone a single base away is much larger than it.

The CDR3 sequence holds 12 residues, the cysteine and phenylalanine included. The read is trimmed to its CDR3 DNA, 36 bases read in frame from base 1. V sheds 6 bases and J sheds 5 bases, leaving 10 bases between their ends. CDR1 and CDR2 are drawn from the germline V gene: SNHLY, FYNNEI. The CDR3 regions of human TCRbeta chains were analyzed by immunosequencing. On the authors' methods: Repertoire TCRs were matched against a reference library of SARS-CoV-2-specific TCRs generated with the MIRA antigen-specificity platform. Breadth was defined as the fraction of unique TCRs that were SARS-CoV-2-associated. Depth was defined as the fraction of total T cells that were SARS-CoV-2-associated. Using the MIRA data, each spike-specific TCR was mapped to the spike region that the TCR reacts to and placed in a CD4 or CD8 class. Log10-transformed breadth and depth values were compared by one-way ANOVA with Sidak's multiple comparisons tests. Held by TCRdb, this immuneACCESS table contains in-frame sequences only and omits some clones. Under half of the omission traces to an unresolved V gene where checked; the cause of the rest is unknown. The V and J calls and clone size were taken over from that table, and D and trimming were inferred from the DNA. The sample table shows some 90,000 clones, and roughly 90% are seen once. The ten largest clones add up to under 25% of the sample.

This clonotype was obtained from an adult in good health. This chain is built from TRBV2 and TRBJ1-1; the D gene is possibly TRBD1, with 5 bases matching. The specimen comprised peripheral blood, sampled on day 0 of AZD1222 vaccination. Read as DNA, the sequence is TGTGCCAGCAGAGAGGAGGGGACTGAAGCTTTCTTT. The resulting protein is CASREEGTEAFF.